Sequencing of this T cell receptor (beta chain) was carried out in a study of radiation and T cells in renal cell carcinoma. General study results and limits: Pretreatment tumor biopsies were lacking, so baseline clonotypes are unknown.

The repertoire was sequenced with immunoSEQ multiplex PCR; TCRdb's copy has only in-frame clones and lacks some. The table includes fewer than 200,000 clones, about 87% detected once. A word on this clone: Its antigen is as yet unknown.

Time point noted: blood 4 weeks post-SBRT, at nephrectomy. Treatment defined: 15 Gy SBRT to primary tumor, nephrectomy 4 weeks later. After SBRT, blood was collected at 2 and 4 weeks, plus baseline. Clear cell pathology was present in this patient's renal cell carcinoma. The sequencing here drew on blood, taken from a patient whose treatment included radiotherapy and nephrectomy. This clonotype originated in a woman aged 50 to 65 with renal cell carcinoma.

The CDR3 sequence is CASSQDGGPTDTQYF. The CDR3 nucleotides read TGTGCCAGCAGCCAAGATGGGGGGCCCACAGATACGCAGTATTTT. The rearrangement links TRBV4-2 to TRBJ2-3, with D perhaps given as TRBD1 or TRBD2 (6 bases each). CDR1 and CDR2 (germline): LGHNA, YNFKEQ. The CDR3 loop spans 15 amino acids. The V and J ends lost 0 bases and 2 bases respectively, with 9 bases between them.